The rows below give T cell receptor beta chains drawn from one sample of a study of blood T cell repertoires in COVID-19. Profiled with immunoSEQ multiplex PCR; TCRdb holds only in-frame clones, not every one. The table shows some 300,000 clones, with around 90% occurring only once. Sequencing input: PBMCs or T cells enriched from blood (not recorded which). Receptors were obtained from a woman between 18 and 29 years old with acute COVID-19. Each CDR3 is given with its conserved first and last residue. The D gene is left open where the match is weak. Some rows have no size entry. The others give once, few or many, or a class for an expanded clone.

CDR3 DNA	CDR3 protein	V gene	D gene	J gene	clone size
TGTGCCAGCAGTTCACCTGGCAGTGCCGATAGCAATCAGCCCCAGCATTTT	CASSSPGSADSNQPQHF	TRBV28	-	TRBJ1-5	once
TGTGCCAGCAGACGAACTACCTACGAGCAGTACTTC	CASRRTTYEQYF	TRBV28	-	TRBJ2-7	-
TGTGCCAGCAGCTTATTTGGAGGGAAGAACACTGAAGCTTTCTTT	CASSLFGGKNTEAFF	TRBV7-9	-	TRBJ1-1	-
TGTGCCAGCAGCTTACTCCCGCCAGGGGGAAACACCGGGGAGCTGTTTTTT	CASSLLPPGGNTGELFF	TRBV7-2	TRBD1	TRBJ2-2	few
TGTGCCAGCGGGGACAGGGGGACCTACAATGAGCAGTTCTTC	CASGDRGTYNEQFF	TRBV19	TRBD1	TRBJ2-1	-
TGTGCCAGCAGTCCTCTCACGACAGGGGGACTAGATGGCTACACCTTC	CASSPLTTGGLDGYTF	TRBV28	TRBD1	TRBJ1-2	-
TGCGCCAGCAGCATATCACTGGATAATTCACCCCTCCACTTT	CASSISLDNSPLHF	TRBV5-1	-	TRBJ1-6	-
TGTGCCAGCAGCTTAGCGCGCGGGAGGGCGGGGAATGAGCAGTTCTTC	CASSLARGRAGNEQFF	TRBV7-9	TRBD2	TRBJ2-1	-
TGTGCCAGCAGCCAGGGGCCCACTGAAGCTTTCTTT	CASSQGPTEAFF	TRBV5-4	-	TRBJ1-1	-
TGTGCCAGCAGCCAACGAGGACAGGGTATTGGACGCACAGATACGCAGTATTTT	CASSQRGQGIGRTDTQYF	TRBV4-2	TRBD1	TRBJ2-3	-
TGTGCCAGCAGTACCGGGACAGGGCCCTACGAGCAGTACTTC	CASSTGTGPYEQYF	TRBV28	TRBD1	TRBJ2-7	-
TGTGCCAGCAGCGTAGGGGGTCAGCGAGAGGGCTACACCTTC	CASSVGGQREGYTF	TRBV28	-	TRBJ1-2	-
TGTGCCAGCAGTGGGGACAGGGGTCCCTATGGCTACACCTTC	CASSGDRGPYGYTF	TRBV2	TRBD1	TRBJ1-2	-
TGTGCCACCAGTGACCCGGGACAGGGGCTCGACGAGCAGTACTTC	CATSDPGQGLDEQYF	TRBV24-1	TRBD1	TRBJ2-7	once
TGCGCCAGCAGCCAAGAAAAGGCCAGGGAGGAAGAGCAGTTCTTC	CASSQEKAREEEQFF	TRBV4-1	-	TRBJ2-1	-
TGTGCCAGCAGGAAGACAGGGAGGAATCAGCCCCAGCATTTT	CASRKTGRNQPQHF	TRBV6-5	TRBD1	TRBJ1-5	few
TGTGCCAGCGGGTCCCAGGGGAGATGGGGGAACGAGCAGTACTTC	CASGSQGRWGNEQYF	TRBV11-2	-	TRBJ2-7	-
TGTGCCAGCAGCCCTCAGGGCAATGAGCAGTTCTTC	CASSPQGNEQFF	TRBV7-3	-	TRBJ2-1	-
TGTGCCAGCAGCTTAGATCAGGGTGGGTCGACCAACACCGGGGAGCTGTTTTTT	CASSLDQGGSTNTGELFF	TRBV11-3	-	TRBJ2-2	-
TGCGCCAGCACCATTAATTTAGAACACGAGCAGTACTTC	CASTINLEHEQYF	TRBV5-1	-	TRBJ2-7	-
TGCGCCAGCTGTAGCGGGAGTACAGATACGCAGTATTTT	CASCSGSTDTQYF	TRBV5-1	TRBD2	TRBJ2-3	-
TGTGCCAGCAGCGACATCGACAGGGGCTCCTACGAGCAGTACTTC	CASSDIDRGSYEQYF	TRBV28	TRBD1	TRBJ2-7	-
TGTGCCAGCAGCTTATCCCCAACCGGGGAGCTGTTTTTT	CASSLSPTGELFF	TRBV11-2	-	TRBJ2-2	-
TGTGCCACCAGCAGAGGCAAGGGACTAGTAAGTGCTAGTCGCTCCGAGCAGTACTTC	CATSRGKGLVSASRSEQYF	TRBV15	TRBD2	TRBJ2-7	-
TGCGCCAGCAGCCAAGAAAGGGGAGGCGAAAAACTGTTTTTT	CASSQERGGEKLFF	TRBV4-1	-	TRBJ1-4	-
TGTGCCAGCAGCCAAGAAACGCGGGAGTTGGGAAACATTCAGTACTTC	CASSQETRELGNIQYF	TRBV3-1/TRBV3-2	TRBD2	TRBJ2-4	-
TGCGCCAGCAGCGGGCTGATGAACACTGAAGCTTTCTTT	CASSGLMNTEAFF	TRBV5-1	-	TRBJ1-1	-
TGTGCCACCAGTGACACACAGGGGGCCTACAATGAGCAGTTCTTC	CATSDTQGAYNEQFF	TRBV24-1	TRBD1	TRBJ2-1	-
TGTGCCAGCAGCGTACAACACAGCTCCTACGAGCAGTACTTC	CASSVQHSSYEQYF	TRBV9	-	TRBJ2-7	-
TGTGCCAGCAGCCCACCGGGACTAGCTTTCTACGAGCAGTACTTC	CASSPPGLAFYEQYF	TRBV14	TRBD2	TRBJ2-7	-
TGTGCCAGCAGCTTCGGACTAGCGGGAGGGAATGAGCAGTTCTTC	CASSFGLAGGNEQFF	TRBV11-1	TRBD2	TRBJ2-1	-
TGTGCCAGCAGAACCACAGGGATCGGAAACACCATATATTTT	CASRTTGIGNTIYF	TRBV27	-	TRBJ1-3	-
TGTGCCAGCAGCGTAGACCCAGGGAATCCTGAAGCTTTCTTT	CASSVDPGNPEAFF	TRBV9	-	TRBJ1-1	few
TGTGCCAGCAGCTTCGAGGCGGGGGTAGCGGGAGAGCAGTTCTTC	CASSFEAGVAGEQFF	TRBV5-5	TRBD2	TRBJ2-1	-
TGTGCCTGGAAACGGACAGGGAGGACTGAAGCTTTCTTT	CAWKRTGRTEAFF	TRBV30	TRBD1	TRBJ1-1	once
TGTGCCAGTAGGATTGGGACAGGCGAGAACACCGGGGAGCTGTTTTTT	CASRIGTGENTGELFF	TRBV19	TRBD1	TRBJ2-2	-
TGCGCCAGCAGCCAAGATAGGCGGGGTTCCTACAATGAGCAGTTCTTC	CASSQDRRGSYNEQFF	TRBV4-1	-	TRBJ2-1	-
TGTGCCAGCAGCGGCTGGACAGGCGGCTACACCTTC	CASSGWTGGYTF	TRBV5-8	TRBD1	TRBJ1-2	once
TGTGCCACCAGTGATTTTCCCCGGACAGGGCAAGAGACCCAGTACTTC	CATSDFPRTGQETQYF	TRBV24-1	TRBD1	TRBJ2-5	-
TGCGCCAGCAGCTTGGTTCCTAGCGGCCAAGAGACCCAGTACTTC	CASSLVPSGQETQYF	TRBV5-1	TRBD2	TRBJ2-5	-
TGTGCCAGCAGCTCCTCGGCAGGGGGTCGAGAGACCCAGTACTTC	CASSSSAGGRETQYF	TRBV7-3	TRBD1	TRBJ2-5	-
TGTGCCACCAGTGGGGCCGCTTTTAACACAGATACGCAGTATTTT	CATSGAAFNTDTQYF	TRBV24-1	-	TRBJ2-3	-
TGTGCCAGCAGTTTGAGGACACATTATGGCTACACCTTC	CASSLRTHYGYTF	TRBV28	-	TRBJ1-2	-
TGTGCCAGCAGCCAAAGTTTAGTGGTGAATGAGCAGTTCTTC	CASSQSLVVNEQFF	TRBV3-1/TRBV3-2	-	TRBJ2-1	-
TGTGCCAGCAGCCACTGGAGGCGGACTAGCGGGAGATACGAGCAGTACTTC	CASSHWRRTSGRYEQYF	TRBV3-1/TRBV3-2	TRBD2	TRBJ2-7	once
TGCGGGATTTCAACTAATGAAAAACTGTTTTTT	CGISTNEKLFF	TRBV2	-	TRBJ1-4	few
TGTGCCAGCAGTGAGGAGGACAGGTTTAATTCACCCCTCCACTTT	CASSEEDRFNSPLHF	TRBV2	TRBD1	TRBJ1-6	-
TGCGCCAGCAGTCGATGGGACAGGGGGCGAAATCAGCCCCAGCATTTT	CASSRWDRGRNQPQHF	TRBV23-1	TRBD1	TRBJ1-5	-
TGTGCCAGCAGCCAGGGACAGGGACCCCAGCATTTT	CASSQGQGPQHF	TRBV3-1/TRBV3-2	TRBD1	TRBJ1-5	-
TGTGCCAGCAGACCACCGGGACAGGGTAGGCAGCCCCAGCATTTT	CASRPPGQGRQPQHF	TRBV28	TRBD1	TRBJ1-5	-
TGCAGCGTTTCTCCGGGACTAGCGGGGGATACGCAGTATTTT	CSVSPGLAGDTQYF	TRBV29-1	TRBD2	TRBJ2-3	-
TGTGCCAGTAGTACCCGAGCGGGGGCCCACGAAGAGCAGTTCTTC	CASSTRAGAHEEQFF	TRBV19	TRBD2	TRBJ2-1	-